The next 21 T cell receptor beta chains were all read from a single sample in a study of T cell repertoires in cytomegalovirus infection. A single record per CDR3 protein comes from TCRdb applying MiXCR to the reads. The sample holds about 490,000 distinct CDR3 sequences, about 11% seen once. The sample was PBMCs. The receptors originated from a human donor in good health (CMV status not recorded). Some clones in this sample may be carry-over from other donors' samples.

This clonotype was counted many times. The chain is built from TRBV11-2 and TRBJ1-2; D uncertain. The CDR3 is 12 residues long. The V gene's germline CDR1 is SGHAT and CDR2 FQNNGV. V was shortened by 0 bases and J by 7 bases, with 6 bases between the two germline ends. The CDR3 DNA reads TGTGCCAGCAGCTTAGAGCCGTCTGGCTACACCTTC. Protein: CASSLEPSGYTF.

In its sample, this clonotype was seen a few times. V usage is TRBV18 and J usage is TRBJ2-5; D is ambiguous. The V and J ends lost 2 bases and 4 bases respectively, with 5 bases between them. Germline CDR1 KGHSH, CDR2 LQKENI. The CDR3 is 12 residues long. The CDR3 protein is CASSPVVETQYF. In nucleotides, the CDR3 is TGTGCCAGCTCACCAGTTGTAGAGACCCAGTACTTC.

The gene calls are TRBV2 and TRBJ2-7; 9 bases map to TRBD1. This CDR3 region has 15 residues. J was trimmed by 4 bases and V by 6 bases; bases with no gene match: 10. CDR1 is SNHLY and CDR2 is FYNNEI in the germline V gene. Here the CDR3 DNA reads TGTGCCAGCAGACCCGGTGGACAGGGGTTTTACGAGCAGTACTTC. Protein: CASRPGGQGFYEQYF.

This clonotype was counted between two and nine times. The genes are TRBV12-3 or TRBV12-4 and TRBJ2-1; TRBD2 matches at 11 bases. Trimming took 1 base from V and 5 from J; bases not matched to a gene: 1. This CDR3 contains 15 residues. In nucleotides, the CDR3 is TGTGCCAGCAGTTTAGGGGGACTAGCGGACAATGAGCAGTTCTTC. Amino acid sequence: CASSLGGLADNEQFF.

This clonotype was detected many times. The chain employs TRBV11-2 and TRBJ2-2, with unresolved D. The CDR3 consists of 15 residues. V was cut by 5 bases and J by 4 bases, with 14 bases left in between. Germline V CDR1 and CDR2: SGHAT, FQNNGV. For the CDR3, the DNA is TGTGCCAGCAGCCGAGCACTAACTTCCACCGGGGAGCTGTTTTTT. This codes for CASSRALTSTGELFF.

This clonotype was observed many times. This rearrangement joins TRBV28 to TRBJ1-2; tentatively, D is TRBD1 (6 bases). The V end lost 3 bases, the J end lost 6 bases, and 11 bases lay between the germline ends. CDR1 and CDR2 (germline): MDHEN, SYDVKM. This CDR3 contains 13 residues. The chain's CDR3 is CASSLRQGNGYTF. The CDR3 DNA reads TGTGCCAGCAGTTTGAGGCAGGGGAATGGCTACACCTTC.

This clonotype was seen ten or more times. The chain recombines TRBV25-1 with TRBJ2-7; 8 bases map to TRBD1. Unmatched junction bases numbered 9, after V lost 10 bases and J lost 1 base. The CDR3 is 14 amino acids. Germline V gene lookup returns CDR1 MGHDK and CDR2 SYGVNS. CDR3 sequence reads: CATKRQGPSYEQYF. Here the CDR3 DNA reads TGTGCCACGAAAAGACAGGGGCCGTCCTACGAGCAGTACTTC.

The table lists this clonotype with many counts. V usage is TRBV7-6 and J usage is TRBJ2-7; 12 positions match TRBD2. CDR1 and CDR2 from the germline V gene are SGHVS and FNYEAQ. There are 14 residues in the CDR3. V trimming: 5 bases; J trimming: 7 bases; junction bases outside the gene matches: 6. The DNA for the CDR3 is TGTGCCAGCAGCACCCAACTAGCGGGAGGAGAGCAGTACTTC. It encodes CASSTQLAGGEQYF.

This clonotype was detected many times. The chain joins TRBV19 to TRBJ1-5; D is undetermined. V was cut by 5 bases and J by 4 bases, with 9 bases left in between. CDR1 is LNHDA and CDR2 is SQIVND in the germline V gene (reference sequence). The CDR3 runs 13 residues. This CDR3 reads CASSPQSNQPQHF. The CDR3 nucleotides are TGTGCCAGTAGTCCCCAGTCTAATCAGCCCCAGCATTTT.

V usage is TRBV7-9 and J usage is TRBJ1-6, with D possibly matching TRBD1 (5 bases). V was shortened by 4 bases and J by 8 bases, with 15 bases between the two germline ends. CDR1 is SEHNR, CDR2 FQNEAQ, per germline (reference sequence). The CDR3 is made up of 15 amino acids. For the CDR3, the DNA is TGTGCCAGCAGCTCCGGGGGATACGCTTATTCACCCCTCCACTTT. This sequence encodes CASSSGGYAYSPLHF.

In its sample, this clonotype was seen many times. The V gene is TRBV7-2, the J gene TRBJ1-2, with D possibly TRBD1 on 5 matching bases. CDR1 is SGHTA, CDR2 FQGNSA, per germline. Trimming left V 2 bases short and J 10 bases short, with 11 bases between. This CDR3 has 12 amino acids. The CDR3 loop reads CASSLFGGTYTF. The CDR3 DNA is TGTGCCAGCAGCTTATTCGGAGGGACCTACACCTTC.

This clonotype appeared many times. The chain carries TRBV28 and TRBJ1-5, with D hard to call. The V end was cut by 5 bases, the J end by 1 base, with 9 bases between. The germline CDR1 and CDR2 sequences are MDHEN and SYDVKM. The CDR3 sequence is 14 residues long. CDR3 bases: TGTGCCAGCAGTATTACACCAAGCAATCAGCCCCAGCATTTT. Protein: CASSITPSNQPQHF.

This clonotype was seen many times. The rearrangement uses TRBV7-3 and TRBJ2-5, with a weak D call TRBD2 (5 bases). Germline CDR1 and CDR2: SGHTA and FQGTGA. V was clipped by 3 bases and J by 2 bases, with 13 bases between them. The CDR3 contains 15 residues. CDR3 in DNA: TGTGCCAGCAGCTTCTCCGGGCGGACTCAAGAGACCCAGTACTTC. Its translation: CASSFSGRTQETQYF.

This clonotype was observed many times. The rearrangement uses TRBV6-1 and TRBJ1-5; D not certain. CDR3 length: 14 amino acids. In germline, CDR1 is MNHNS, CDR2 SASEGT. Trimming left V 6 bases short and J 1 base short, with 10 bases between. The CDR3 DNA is TGTGCCAGCAGCGAAACGGGCAGCAATCAGCCCCAGCATTTT. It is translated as CASSETGSNQPQHF.

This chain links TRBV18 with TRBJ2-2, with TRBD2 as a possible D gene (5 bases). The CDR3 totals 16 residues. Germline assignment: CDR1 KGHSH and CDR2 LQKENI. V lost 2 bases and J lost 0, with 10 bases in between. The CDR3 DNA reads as TGTGCCAGCTCACCAATTACGGGGACGAACACCGGGGAGCTGTTTTTT. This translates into CASSPITGTNTGELFF. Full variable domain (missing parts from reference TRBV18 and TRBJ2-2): NAGVMQNPRHLVRRRGQEARLRCSPMKGHSHVYWYRQLPEEGLKFMVYLQKENIIDESGMPKERFSAEFPKEGPSILRIQQVVRGDSAAYFCASSPITGTNTGELFFGEGSRLTVL.

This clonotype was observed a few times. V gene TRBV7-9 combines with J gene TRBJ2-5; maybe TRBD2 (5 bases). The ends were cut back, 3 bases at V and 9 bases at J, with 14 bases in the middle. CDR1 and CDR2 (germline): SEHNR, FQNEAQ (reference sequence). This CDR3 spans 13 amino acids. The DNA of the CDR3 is TGTGCCAGCAGCTTTGTGGGAGAAAGGCCCCAGTACTTC. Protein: CASSFVGERPQYF.

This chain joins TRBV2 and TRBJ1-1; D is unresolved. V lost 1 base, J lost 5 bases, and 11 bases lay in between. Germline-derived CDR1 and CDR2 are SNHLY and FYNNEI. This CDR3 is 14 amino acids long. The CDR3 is CASSEERVGTEAFF. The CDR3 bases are TGTGCCAGCAGTGAAGAGCGGGTAGGAACTGAAGCTTTCTTT.

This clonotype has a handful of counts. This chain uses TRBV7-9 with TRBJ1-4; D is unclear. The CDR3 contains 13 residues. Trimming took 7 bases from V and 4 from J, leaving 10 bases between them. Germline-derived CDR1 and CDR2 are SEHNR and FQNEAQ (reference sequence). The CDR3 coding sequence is TGTGCCAGCAAGACCCCAGTTAATGAAAAACTGTTTTTT. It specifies CASKTPVNEKLFF.

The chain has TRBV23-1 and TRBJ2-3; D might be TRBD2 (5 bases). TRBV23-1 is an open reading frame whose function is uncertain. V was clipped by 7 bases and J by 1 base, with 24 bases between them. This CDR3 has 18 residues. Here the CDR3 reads CASIPPEGTAHRTDTQYF. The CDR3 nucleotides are TGCGCCAGCATCCCTCCCGAGGGCACAGCGCATCGCACAGATACGCAGTATTTT.

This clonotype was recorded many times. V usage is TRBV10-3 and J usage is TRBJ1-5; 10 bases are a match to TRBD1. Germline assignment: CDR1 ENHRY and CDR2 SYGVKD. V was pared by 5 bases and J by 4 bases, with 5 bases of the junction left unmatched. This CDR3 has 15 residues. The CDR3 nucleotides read TGTGCCATCAGTCCGGGGACAGGGGAAAATCAGCCCCAGCATTTT. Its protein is CAISPGTGENQPQHF.

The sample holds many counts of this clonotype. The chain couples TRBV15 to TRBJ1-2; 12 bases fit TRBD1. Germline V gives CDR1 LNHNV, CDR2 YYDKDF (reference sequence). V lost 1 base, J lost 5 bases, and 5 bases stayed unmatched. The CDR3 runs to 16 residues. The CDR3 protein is CATSRARDRGLYGYTF. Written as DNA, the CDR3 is TGTGCCACCAGCAGAGCCCGGGACAGGGGGCTTTATGGCTACACCTTC.